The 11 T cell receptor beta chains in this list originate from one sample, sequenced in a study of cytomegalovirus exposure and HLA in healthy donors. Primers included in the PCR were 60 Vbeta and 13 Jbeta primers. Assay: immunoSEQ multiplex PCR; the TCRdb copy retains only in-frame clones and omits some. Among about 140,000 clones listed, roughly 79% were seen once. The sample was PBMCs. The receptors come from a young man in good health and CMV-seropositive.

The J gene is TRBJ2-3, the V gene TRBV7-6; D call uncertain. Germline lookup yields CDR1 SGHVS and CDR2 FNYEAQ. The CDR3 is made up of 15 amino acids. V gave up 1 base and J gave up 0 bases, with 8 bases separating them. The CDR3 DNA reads TGTGCCAGCAGCTTAGGATCAGGTAGCACAGATACGCAGTATTTT. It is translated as CASSLGSGSTDTQYF.

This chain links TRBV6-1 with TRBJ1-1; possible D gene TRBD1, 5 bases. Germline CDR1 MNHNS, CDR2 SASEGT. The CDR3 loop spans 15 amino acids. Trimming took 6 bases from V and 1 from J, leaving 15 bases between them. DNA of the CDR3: TGTGCCAGCAGGCGGGGGGGGACCCAGAACACTGAAGCTTTCTTT. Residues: CASRRGGTQNTEAFF.

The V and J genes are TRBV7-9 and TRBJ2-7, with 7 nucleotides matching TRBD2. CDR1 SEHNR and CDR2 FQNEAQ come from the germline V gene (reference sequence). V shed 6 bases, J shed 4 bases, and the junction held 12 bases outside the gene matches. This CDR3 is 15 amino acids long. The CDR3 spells CASSPSGRGEYEQYF. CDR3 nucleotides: TGTGCCAGCAGTCCCTCGGGACGGGGGGAGTACGAGCAGTACTTC. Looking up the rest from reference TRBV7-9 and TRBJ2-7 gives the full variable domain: DTGVSQNPRHKITKRGQNVTFRCDPISEHNRLYWYRQTLGQGPEFLTYFQNEAQLEKSRLLSDRFSAERPKGSFSTLEIQRTEQGDSAMYLCASSPSGRGEYEQYFGPGTRLTVT.

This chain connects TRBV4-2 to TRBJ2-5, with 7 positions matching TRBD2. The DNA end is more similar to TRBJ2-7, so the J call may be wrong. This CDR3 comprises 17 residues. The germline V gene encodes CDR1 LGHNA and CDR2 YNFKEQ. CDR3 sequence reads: CASSQGALSGASYEQYF. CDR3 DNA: TGTGCCAGCAGCCAAGGGGCTCTGAGCGGGGCTTCCTACGAGCAGTACTTC.

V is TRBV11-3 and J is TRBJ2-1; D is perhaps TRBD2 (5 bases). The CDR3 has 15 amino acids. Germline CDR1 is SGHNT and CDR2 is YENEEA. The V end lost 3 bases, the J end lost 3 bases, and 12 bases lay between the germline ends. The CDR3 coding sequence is TGTGCCAGCAGCTTTGGAGAGGGCCTCTACAATGAGCAGTTCTTC. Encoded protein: CASSFGEGLYNEQFF.

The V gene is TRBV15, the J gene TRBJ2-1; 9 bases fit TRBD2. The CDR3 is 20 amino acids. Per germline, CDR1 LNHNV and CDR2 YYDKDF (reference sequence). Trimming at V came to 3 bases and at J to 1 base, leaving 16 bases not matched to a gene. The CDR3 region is CATSSSSTGQREVSYNEQFF. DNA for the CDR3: TGTGCCACCAGCAGTTCGAGTACTGGCCAGCGGGAGGTATCCTACAATGAGCAGTTCTTC.

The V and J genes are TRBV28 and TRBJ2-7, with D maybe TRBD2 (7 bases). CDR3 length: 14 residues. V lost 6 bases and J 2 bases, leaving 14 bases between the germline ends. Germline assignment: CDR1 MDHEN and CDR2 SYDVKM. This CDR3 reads CASSGGPETYEQYF. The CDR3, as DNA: TGTGCCAGCAGCGGGGGGCCGGAAACCTACGAGCAGTACTTC.

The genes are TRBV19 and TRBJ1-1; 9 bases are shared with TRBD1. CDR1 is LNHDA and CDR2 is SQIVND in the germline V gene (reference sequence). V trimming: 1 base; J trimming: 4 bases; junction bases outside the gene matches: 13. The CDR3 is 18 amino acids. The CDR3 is CASSIANTGTGKATEAFF. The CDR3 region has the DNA TGTGCCAGTAGTATAGCCAATACCGGGACAGGGAAGGCCACTGAAGCTTTCTTT.

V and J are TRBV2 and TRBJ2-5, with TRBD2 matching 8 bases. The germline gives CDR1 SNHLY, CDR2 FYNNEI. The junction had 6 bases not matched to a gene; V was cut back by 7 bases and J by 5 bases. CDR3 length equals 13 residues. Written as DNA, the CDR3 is TGTGCCAGCACTTTGACTAGCGCGGAGACCCAGTACTTC. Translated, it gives CASTLTSAETQYF.

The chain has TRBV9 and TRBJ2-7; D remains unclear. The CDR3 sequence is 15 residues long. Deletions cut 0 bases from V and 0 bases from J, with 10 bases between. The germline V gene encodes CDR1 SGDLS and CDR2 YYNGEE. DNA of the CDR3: TGTGCCAGCAGCGTAGATAGTACGAGCTCCTACGAGCAGTACTTC. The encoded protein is CASSVDSTSSYEQYF.

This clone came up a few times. CDR3 region: CASSYLPRNEAFF. Here the CDR3 DNA reads TGTGCCAGCAGTTATCTACCCAGGAATGAAGCTTTCTTT. The genes are TRBV6-5 and TRBJ1-1; no firm D call. The CDR3 contains 13 residues. From germline, CDR1 is MNHEY and CDR2 SVGAGI. Trimming removed 3 bases from V and 7 bases from J, with 12 bases in between.